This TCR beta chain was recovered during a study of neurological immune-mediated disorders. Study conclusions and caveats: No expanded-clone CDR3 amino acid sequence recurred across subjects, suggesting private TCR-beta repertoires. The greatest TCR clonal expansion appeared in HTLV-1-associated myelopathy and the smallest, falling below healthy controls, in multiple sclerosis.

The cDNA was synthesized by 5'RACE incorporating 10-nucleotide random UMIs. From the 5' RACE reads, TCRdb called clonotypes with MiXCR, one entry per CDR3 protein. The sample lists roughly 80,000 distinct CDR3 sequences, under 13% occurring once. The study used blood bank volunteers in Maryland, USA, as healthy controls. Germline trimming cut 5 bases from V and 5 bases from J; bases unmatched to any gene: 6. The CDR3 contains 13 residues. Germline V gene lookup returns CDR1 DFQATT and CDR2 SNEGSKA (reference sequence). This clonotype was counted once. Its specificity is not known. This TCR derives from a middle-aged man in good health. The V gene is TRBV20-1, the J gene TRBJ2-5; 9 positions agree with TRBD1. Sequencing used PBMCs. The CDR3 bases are TGCAGTGCTCGAATTGGACAGGGGGAGACCCAGTACTTC. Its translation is CSARIGQGETQYF.